This T cell receptor (beta chain) came from a study of T cell responses to AZD1222 COVID-19 vaccine. For the study at large: Researchers grouped second doses given at about 4 or about 12 weeks into one pool.

TCRdb keeps only in-frame clones here, not all; method: immunoSEQ multiplex PCR. The top ten clones hold 8.4% of a sample with about 87,000 clones, roughly 89% of them seen once. Study-level results: Baseline testing showed seropositivity in only 6 or 7 AZD1222 recipients. Rises in breadth and depth of Spike-specific TCRs came after two AZD1222 doses.

Germline V gene lookup returns CDR1 SGHAT and CDR2 FQDESV (reference sequence). V dropped 1 base and J dropped 5 bases, with 9 bases sitting between them. The CDR3 runs to 14 residues. To note about this clone: Antigen unknown.

V is TRBV11-1 and J is TRBJ1-5, with D hard to call. This TCR was sampled from an adult in good health. The sample consisted of peripheral blood, taken on day 0 of AZD1222 vaccination. CDR3 bases: TGTGCCAGCAGCTTAGGGACTGAAGATCAGCCCCAGCATTTT. As protein: CASSLGTEDQPQHF.